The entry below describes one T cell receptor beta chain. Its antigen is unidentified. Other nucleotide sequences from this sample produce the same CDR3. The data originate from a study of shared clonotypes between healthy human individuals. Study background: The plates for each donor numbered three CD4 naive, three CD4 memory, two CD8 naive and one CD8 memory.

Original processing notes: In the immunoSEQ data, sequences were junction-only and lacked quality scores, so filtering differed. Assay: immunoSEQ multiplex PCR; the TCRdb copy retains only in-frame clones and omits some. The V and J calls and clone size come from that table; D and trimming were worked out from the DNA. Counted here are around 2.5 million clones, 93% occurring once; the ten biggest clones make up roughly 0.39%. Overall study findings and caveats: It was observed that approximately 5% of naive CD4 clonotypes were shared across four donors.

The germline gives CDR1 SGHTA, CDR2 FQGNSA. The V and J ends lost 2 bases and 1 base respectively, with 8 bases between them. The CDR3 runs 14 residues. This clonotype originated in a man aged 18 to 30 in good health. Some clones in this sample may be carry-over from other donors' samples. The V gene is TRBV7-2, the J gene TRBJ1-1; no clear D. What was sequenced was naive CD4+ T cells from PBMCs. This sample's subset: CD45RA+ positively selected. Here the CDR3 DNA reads TGTGCCAGCAGCTTATTTGGATCGAACACTGAAGCTTTCTTT. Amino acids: CASSLFGSNTEAFF.